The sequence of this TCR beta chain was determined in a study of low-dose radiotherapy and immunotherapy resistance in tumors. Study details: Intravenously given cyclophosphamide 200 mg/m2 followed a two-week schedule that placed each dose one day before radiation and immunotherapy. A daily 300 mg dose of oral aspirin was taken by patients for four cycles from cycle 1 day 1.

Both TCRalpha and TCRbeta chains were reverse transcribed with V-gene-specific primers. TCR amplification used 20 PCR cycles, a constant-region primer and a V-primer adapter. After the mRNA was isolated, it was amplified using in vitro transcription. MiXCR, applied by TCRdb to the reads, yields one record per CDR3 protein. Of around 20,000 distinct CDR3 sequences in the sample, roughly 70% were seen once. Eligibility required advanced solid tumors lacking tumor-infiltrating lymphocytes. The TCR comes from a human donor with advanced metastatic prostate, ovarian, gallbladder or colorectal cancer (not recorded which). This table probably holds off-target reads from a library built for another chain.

This chain's CDR3 is CASSMSGPGTDTQYF. The CDR3 coding sequence is TGTGCCAGCAGTATGAGCGGACCTGGCACAGATACGCAGTATTTT. V usage is TRBV28 and J usage is TRBJ2-3; D is perhaps TRBD2 (5 bases). The germline gives CDR1 MDHEN, CDR2 SYDVKM. Trimming took 5 bases from V and 1 from J, leaving 13 bases between them. There are 15 residues in the CDR3.